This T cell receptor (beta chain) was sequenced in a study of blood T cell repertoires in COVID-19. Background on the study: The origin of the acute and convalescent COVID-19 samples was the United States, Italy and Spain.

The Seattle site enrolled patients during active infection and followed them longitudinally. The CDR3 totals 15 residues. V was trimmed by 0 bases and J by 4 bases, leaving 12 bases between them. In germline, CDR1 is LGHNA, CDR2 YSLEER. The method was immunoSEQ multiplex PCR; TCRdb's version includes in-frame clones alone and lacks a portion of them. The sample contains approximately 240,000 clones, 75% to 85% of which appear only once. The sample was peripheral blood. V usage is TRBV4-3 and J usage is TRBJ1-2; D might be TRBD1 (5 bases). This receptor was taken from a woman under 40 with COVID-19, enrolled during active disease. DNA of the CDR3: TGCGCCAGCAGCCAAGATTGGGGCTGGGGCTATGGCTACACCTTC. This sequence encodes CASSQDWGWGYGYTF.